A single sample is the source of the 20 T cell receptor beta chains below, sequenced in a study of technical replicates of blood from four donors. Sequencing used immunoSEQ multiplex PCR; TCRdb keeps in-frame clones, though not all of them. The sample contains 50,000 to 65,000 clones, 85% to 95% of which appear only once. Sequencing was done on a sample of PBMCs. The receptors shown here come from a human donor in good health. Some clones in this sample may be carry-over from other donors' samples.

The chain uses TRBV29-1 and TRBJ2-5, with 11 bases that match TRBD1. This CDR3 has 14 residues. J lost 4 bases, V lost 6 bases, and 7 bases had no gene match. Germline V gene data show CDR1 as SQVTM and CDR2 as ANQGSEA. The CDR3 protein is CSVLDRGRSETQYF. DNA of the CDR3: TGCAGCGTCCTGGACAGGGGGCGATCAGAGACCCAGTACTTC.

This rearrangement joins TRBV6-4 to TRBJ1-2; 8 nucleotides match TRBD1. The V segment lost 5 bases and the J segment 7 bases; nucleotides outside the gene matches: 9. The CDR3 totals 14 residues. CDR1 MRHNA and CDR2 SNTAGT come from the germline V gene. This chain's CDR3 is CASSLQQGEGGYTF. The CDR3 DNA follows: TGTGCCAGCAGTCTTCAACAGGGGGAGGGTGGCTACACCTTC.

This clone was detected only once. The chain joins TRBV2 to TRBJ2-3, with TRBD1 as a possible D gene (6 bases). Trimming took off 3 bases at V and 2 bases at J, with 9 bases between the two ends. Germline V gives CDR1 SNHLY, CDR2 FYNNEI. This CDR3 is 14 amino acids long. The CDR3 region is CASSDTGFTDTQYF. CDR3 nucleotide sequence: TGTGCCAGCAGTGATACAGGGTTCACAGATACGCAGTATTTT.

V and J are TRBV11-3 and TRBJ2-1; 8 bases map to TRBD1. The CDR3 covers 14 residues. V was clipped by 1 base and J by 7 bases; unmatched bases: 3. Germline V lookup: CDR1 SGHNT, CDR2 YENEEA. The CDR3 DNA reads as TGTGCCAGCAGCTTAGGGACAGGGCCTAATGAGCAGTTCTTC. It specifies CASSLGTGPNEQFF.

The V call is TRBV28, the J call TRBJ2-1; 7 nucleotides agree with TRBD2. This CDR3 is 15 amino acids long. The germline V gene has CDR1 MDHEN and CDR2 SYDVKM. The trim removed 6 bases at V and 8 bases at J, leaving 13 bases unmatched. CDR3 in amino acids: CASSPHSQREDEQFF. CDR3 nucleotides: TGTGCCAGCAGCCCCCATTCCCAGCGGGAAGATGAGCAGTTCTTC.

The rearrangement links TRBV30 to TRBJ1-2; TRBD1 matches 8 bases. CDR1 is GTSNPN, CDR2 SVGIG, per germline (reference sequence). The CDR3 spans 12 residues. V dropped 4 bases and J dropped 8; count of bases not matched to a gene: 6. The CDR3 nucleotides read TGTGCCTGGACCCCAGGGGGCTTCGGCTACACCTTC. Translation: CAWTPGGFGYTF.

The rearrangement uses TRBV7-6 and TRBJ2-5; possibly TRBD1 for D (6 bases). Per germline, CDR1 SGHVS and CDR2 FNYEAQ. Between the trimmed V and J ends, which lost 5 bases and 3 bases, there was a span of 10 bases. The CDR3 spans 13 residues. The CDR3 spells CASSPGAEETQYF. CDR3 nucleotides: TGTGCCAGCAGCCCAGGGGCCGAAGAGACCCAGTACTTC. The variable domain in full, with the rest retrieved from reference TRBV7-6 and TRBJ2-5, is GAGVSQSPRYKVTKRGQDVALRCDPISGHVSLYWYRQALGQGPEFLTYFNYEAQQDKSGLPNDRFSAERPEGSISTLTIQRTEQRDSAMYRCASSPGAEETQYFGPGTRLLVL.

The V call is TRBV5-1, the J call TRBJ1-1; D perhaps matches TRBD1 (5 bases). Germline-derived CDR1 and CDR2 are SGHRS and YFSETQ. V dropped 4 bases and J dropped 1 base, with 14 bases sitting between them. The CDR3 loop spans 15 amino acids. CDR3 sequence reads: CASSLPGGGNTEAFF. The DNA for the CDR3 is TGCGCCAGCAGCCTCCCCGGGGGGGGGAACACTGAAGCTTTCTTT.

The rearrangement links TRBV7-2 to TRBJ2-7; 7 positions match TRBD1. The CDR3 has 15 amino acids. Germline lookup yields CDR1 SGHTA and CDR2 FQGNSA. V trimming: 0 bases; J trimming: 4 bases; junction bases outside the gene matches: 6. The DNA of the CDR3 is TGTGCCAGCAGCTTAGCAGGGGGCGAAGCGTACGAGCAGTACTTC. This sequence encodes CASSLAGGEAYEQYF.

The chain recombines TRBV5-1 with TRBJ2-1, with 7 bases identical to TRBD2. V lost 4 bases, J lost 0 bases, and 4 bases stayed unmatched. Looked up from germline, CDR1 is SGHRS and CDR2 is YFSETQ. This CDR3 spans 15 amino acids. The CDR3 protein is CASSAGLNSYNEQFF. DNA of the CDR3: TGCGCCAGCAGCGCGGGACTAAACTCCTACAATGAGCAGTTCTTC. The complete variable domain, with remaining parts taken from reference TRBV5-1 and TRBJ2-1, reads KAGVTQTPRYLIKTRGQQVTLSCSPISGHRSVSWYQQTPGQGLQFLFEYFSETQRNKGNFPGRFSGRQFSNSRSEMNVSTLELGDSALYLCASSAGLNSYNEQFFGPGTRLTVL.

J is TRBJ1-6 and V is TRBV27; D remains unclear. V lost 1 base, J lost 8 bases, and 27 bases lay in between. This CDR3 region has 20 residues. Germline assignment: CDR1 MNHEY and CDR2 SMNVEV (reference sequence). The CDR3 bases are TGTGCCAGCAGTTTATTTTGGAGGCCAGAGACGAGCAAAATTGATTCACCCCTCCACTTT. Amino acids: CASSLFWRPETSKIDSPLHF.

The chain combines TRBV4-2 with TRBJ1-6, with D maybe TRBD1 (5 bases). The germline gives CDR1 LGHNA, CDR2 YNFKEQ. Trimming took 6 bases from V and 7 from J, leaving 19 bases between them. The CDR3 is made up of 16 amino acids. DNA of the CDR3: TGTGCCAGCAGTCCTGAAACGGGACTGGCGAATTCACCCCTCCACTTT. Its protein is CASSPETGLANSPLHF.

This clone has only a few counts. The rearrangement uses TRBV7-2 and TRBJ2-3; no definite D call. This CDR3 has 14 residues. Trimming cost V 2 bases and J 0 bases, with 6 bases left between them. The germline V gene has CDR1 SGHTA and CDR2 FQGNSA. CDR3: CASSLRASTDTQYF. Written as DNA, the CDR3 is TGTGCCAGCAGCTTAAGAGCTAGCACAGATACGCAGTATTTT.

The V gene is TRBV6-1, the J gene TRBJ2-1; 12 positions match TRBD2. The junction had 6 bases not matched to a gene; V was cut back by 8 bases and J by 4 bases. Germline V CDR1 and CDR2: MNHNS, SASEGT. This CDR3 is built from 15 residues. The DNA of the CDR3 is TGTGCCAGCTCCACCGGGACTAGCGGGTACAATGAGCAGTTCTTC. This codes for CASSTGTSGYNEQFF.

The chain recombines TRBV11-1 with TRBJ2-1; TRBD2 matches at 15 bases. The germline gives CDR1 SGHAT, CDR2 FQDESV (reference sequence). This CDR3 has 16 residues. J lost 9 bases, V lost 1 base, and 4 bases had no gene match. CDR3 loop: CASSLEEGLAGGEQFF. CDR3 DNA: TGTGCCAGCAGCTTAGAAGAGGGACTAGCGGGGGGTGAGCAGTTCTTC.

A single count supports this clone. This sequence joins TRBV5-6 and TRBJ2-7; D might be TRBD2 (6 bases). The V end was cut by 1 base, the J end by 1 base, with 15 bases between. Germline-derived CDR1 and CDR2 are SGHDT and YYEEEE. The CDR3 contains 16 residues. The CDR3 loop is CASSLSGGVLSYEQYF. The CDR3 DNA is TGTGCCAGCAGCTTGTCAGGAGGGGTCCTTTCCTACGAGCAGTACTTC. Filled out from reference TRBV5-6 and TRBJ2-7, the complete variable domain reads DAGVTQSPTHLIKTRGQQVTLRCSPKSGHDTVSWYQQALGQGPQFIFQYYEEEERQRGNFPDRFSGHQFPNYSSELNVNALLLGDSALYLCASSLSGGVLSYEQYFGPGTRLTVT.

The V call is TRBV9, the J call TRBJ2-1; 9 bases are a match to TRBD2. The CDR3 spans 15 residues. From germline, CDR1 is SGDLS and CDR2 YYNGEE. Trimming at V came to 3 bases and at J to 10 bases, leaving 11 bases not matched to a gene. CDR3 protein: CASSGWGGGAREQFF. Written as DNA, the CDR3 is TGTGCCAGCAGCGGTTGGGGCGGGGGGGCCCGGGAGCAGTTCTTC.

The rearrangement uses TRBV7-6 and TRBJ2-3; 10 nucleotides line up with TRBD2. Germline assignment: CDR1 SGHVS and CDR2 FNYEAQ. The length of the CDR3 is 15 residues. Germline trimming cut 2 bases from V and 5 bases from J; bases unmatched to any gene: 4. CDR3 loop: CASSLQRGGLDTQYF. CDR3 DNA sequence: TGTGCCAGCAGCTTACAGCGGGGGGGTTTAGATACGCAGTATTTT.

The CDR3 bases are TGCAGCGTTGAAGCAGCGAGGCGCAACACCGGGGAGCTGTTTTTT. Residues: CSVEAARRNTGELFF. The chain combines TRBV29-1 with TRBJ2-2, with no clear D. Germline lookup yields CDR1 SQVTM and CDR2 ANQGSEA. V was shortened by 1 base and J by 2 bases, with 11 bases between the two germline ends. CDR3 length: 15 residues.

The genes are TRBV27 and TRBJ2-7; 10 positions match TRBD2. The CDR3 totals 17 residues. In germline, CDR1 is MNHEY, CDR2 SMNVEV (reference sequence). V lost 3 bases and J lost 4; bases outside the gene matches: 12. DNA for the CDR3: TGTGCCAGCAGTTTGGATTTTGGGTCTAGCGGGAGTTACGAGCAGTACTTC. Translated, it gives CASSLDFGSSGSYEQYF.